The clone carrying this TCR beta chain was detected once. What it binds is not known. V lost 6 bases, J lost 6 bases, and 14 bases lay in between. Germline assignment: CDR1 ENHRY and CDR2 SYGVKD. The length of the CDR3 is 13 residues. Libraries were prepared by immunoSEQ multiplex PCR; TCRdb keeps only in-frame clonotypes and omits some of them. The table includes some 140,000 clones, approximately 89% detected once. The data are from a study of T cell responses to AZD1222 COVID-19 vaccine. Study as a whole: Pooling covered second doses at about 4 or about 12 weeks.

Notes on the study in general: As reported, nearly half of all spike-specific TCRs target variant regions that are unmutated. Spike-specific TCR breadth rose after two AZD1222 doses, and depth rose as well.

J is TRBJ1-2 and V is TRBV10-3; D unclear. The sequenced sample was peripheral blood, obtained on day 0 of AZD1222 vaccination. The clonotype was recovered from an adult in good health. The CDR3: CAIRSPSQDGYTF. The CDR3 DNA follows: TGTGCCATCAGGAGCCCCTCTCAAGATGGCTACACCTTC.